This TCR beta chain was identified in a study of T cell changes during pregnancy in multiple sclerosis. Repertoires were generated with immunoSEQ multiplex PCR, while TCRdb's copy carries only in-frame clones and drops some. The data contain under 100,000 clones, about 95% of them singletons. This clone was observed a handful of times. Germline values: CDR1 SGHDT, CDR2 YYEEEE. The CDR3 totals 16 residues. The V gene lost 5 bases and the J gene lost 6 bases, with 24 bases spanning the gap. This TCR derives from a female donor with multiple sclerosis, enrolled in a pregnancy study. J is TRBJ2-7 and V is TRBV5-6; D possibly corresponds to TRBD1 (6 bases). The sequencing here drew on peripheral blood, taken in the third trimester of pregnancy. The CDR3 here is CASRFSGTTGSGEQYF. CDR3 nucleotides: TGTGCCAGCAGATTTTCCGGGACCACAGGGAGCGGCGAGCAGTACTTC.